This TCR beta chain was retrieved from a study of T cell responses to AZD1222 COVID-19 vaccine. The ends lost 3 bases at V and 3 bases at J; junction bases unmatched: 0. Germline V gene lookup returns CDR1 LNHDA and CDR2 SQIVND (reference sequence). The CDR3 loop spans 15 amino acids. Only in-frame clones appear in the TCRdb table, and some are missing; sequencing was by immunoSEQ multiplex PCR. The sample records about 120,000 clones, over 85% being singletons. This sample comprised peripheral blood, obtained on day 0 of AZD1222 vaccination. This clonotype originated in an adult in good health. V gene TRBV19 combines with J gene TRBJ2-4, with 12 nucleotides matching TRBD2. The CDR3, as DNA: TGTGCCAGTAGTATGACTAGCGGGAGCAAAAACATTCAGTACTTC. This translates into CASSMTSGSKNIQYF.